This T cell receptor (beta chain) was sequenced for a study of T-cell reconstitution after alpha-beta-depleted transplantation in children. Study-level points and caveats: Recipient T cells and thymic progenitors that survived were the source of the high TCRbeta diversity seen at day 60 in some patients. A year had passed since transplant, and T-cell counts and diversity by then came mostly from newly produced T cells. At around two months after transplant, the alpha-beta T cells were reportedly derived from several hundred expanded clones that came from non-depleted graft cells.

Points on this clonotype: Antigen unknown.

As it was prepared, the TCRbeta library received unique molecular identifiers. TCRdb reanalysed the PCR reads using MiXCR and keeps one entry per CDR3 protein. The sample has some 120,000 distinct CDR3 sequences, around a tenth seen once. This sequence originates from a boy younger than 10 with acute lymphoblastic leukemia, due to receive a stem cell transplant. The sequencing here drew on PBMCs, taken before TCRalphabeta/CD19-depleted stem cell transplant.

The CDR3: CASTLGNGLGYTF. Written as DNA, the CDR3 is TGTGCCAGCACCCTAGGCAACGGTCTAGGCTACACCTTC. The J gene is TRBJ1-2, the V gene TRBV2; D is uncertain. The CDR3 extends over 13 amino acids. V was clipped by 7 bases and J by 8 bases, with 17 bases between them. Germline CDR1 is SNHLY and CDR2 is FYNNEI.